The source of this T cell receptor (beta chain) is a study of vaccination and CD4 T cells after COVID-19. Study details: Post-COVID specimens were obtained a median about 95 days after diagnosis (range 35 to 161). The study's findings and limits: 304 of 307 vaccine-specific clones from convalescent patients were spike mono-reactive.

Treatment: approximately 11-day PBMC culture with coronavirus spike peptide pools or control peptides (ViraFEST assay). Comment on this clonotype: No antigen is known for it.

The Oncomine TCR Beta short-read assay sequenced DNA from cultured CD4+ T cells. In this case, cultured CD4+ T cells provided the extracted genomic DNA. One entry per CDR3 protein results from TCRdb running MiXCR on the PCR reads. The table lists 9,500 to 15,000 distinct CDR3 sequences, roughly 59% of them singletons. V was trimmed by 5 bases and J by 2 bases, leaving 15 bases between them. CDR3 length: 15 residues. Looked up from germline, CDR1 is SGHRS and CDR2 is YFSETQ. Specimen: CD4+ T cells from blood, cultured in vitro. This clonotype originated in a human donor who had recovered from COVID-19. The chain uses TRBV5-1 and TRBJ2-3; perhaps TRBD2 as D (6 bases). CDR3 region: CASRPNPGLTDTQYF. The CDR3 coding sequence is TGCGCCAGCAGACCCAATCCGGGACTCACAGATACGCAGTATTTT.